Listed here are 27 T cell receptor beta chains from one sample, sequenced in a study of blood T cell repertoires in COVID-19 (dated by TCRdb to the early 2020s). The library was generated by the immunoSEQ multiplex PCR assay. TCRdb provides this immuneACCESS table in a form limited to in-frame rearrangements. Some clones are lacking; in checked studies, under half of them reflect an unresolved V gene, and why the rest are absent is not known. Recorded for this sample are about 20,000 clones; more than 65% of them occurred a single time. The ten largest clones represent about 61% of the sample. Sequencing used peripheral blood. These receptors came from an older man with acute or convalescent COVID-19.

The chain combines TRBV11-2 with TRBJ1-5, with D maybe TRBD1 (5 bases). The V gene's germline CDR1 is SGHAT and CDR2 FQNNGV. V dropped 1 base and J dropped 3 bases, with 10 bases sitting between them. The CDR3 is 15 amino acids. This CDR3 reads CASSLGGTNNQPQHF. The CDR3 DNA is TGTGCCAGCAGCTTAGGTGGGACTAACAATCAGCCCCAGCATTTT. Combining the CDR3 with reference TRBV11-2 and TRBJ1-5 gives the whole variable domain EAGVAQSPRYKIIEKRQSVAFWCNPISGHATLYWYQQILGQGPKLLIQFQNNGVVDDSQLPKDRFSAERLKGVDSTLKIQPAKLEDSAVYLCASSLGGTNNQPQHFGDGTRLSIL.

This clone was observed once. The V call is TRBV13, the J call TRBJ2-7; 9 bases map to TRBD1. The junction had 5 bases not matched to a gene; V was cut back by 5 bases and J by 0 bases. The germline V gene encodes CDR1 PRHDT and CDR2 FYEKMQ (reference sequence). The CDR3 runs to 15 residues. The CDR3 DNA reads as TGTGCCAGCAGCACAGGACAGGGGAGCTCCTACGAGCAGTACTTC. It specifies CASSTGQGSSYEQYF.

V is TRBV19 and J is TRBJ1-5, with 7 bases that match TRBD1. This CDR3 is 13 amino acids long. Germline-derived CDR1 and CDR2 are LNHDA and SQIVND (reference sequence). V was pared by 6 bases and J by 2 bases, with 1 base of the junction left unmatched. Here the CDR3 DNA reads TGTGCCAGTAGAGACAGGGGCAATCAGCCCCAGCATTTT. Translated: CASRDRGNQPQHF.

The chain links TRBV4-3 to TRBJ1-1; D possibly corresponds to TRBD1 (6 bases). The CDR3 consists of 15 residues. Germline-derived CDR1 and CDR2 are LGHNA and YSLEER. The V end lost 0 bases, the J end lost 6 bases, and 14 bases lay between the germline ends. This CDR3 reads CASSQEGARRAEAFF. CDR3 nucleotide sequence: TGCGCCAGCAGCCAAGAGGGGGCCCGACGGGCTGAAGCTTTCTTT.

This clone occurred once. The J gene is TRBJ1-5, the V gene TRBV6-6; 10 nucleotides line up with TRBD1. V shed 6 bases, J shed 1 base, and the junction held 3 bases outside the gene matches. The CDR3 consists of 15 residues. The germline CDR1 and CDR2 sequences are MNHNY and SVGAGI (reference sequence). The CDR3 sequence: CASRTGQGSNQPQHF. The CDR3 DNA is TGTGCCAGCAGAACGGGACAGGGGAGCAATCAGCCCCAGCATTTT.

This clone was seen a single time. The genes are TRBV6-5 and TRBJ1-2, with TRBD1 matching over 8 bases. Germline CDR1 and CDR2: MNHEY and SVGAGI. There are 15 residues in the CDR3. Unmatched junction bases numbered 15, after V lost 10 bases and J lost 5 bases. CDR3 residues: CATYPTAQGAYGYTF. The CDR3 DNA sequence: TGTGCCACCTACCCAACGGCCCAGGGGGCATATGGCTACACCTTC.

This chain connects TRBV7-2 to TRBJ2-7; 11 bases align to TRBD2. Looked up from germline, CDR1 is SGHTA and CDR2 is FQGNSA. Trimming cost V 5 bases and J 7 bases; bases outside gene matches: 10. The CDR3 is made up of 15 amino acids. CDR3 coding DNA: TGTGCCAGCAGCCTTACTAGCGGGAGCTTTGAAGAGCAGTACTTC. Its protein is CASSLTSGSFEEQYF.

The rearrangement links TRBV5-1 to TRBJ1-5, with D possibly TRBD1 on 6 matching bases. The V end lost 1 base, the J end lost 0 bases, and 11 bases lay between the germline ends. CDR1 is SGHRS, CDR2 YFSETQ, per germline. The CDR3 has 16 amino acids. CDR3 sequence reads: CASSLWGLDSNQPQHF. CDR3 nucleotides: TGCGCCAGCAGCTTGTGGGGGCTGGATAGCAATCAGCCCCAGCATTTT.

The V call is TRBV5-1, the J call TRBJ2-3; TRBD2 matches at 7 bases. Germline lookup yields CDR1 SGHRS and CDR2 YFSETQ. The CDR3 extends over 16 amino acids. The V segment lost 0 bases and the J segment 1 base; nucleotides outside the gene matches: 5. The CDR3, as DNA: TGCGCCAGCAGCTTGGGGTGGGACTATCGCACAGATACGCAGTATTTT. Translated, it gives CASSLGWDYRTDTQYF.

In its sample, this clone was seen once. V and J are TRBV6-5 and TRBJ1-5; tentative D call: TRBD1 (6 bases). Germline V gene sequence: CDR1 MNHEY, CDR2 SVGAGI. The CDR3 loop spans 14 amino acids. The V and J ends lost 8 bases and 6 bases respectively, with 17 bases between them. The CDR3, as DNA: TGTGCCAGCGGGGGGGGGCTCCTTCGTCAGCCCCAGCATTTT. It encodes CASGGGLLRQPQHF.

V gene TRBV5-5 combines with J gene TRBJ2-5; 8 bases map to TRBD1. V was clipped by 4 bases and J by 2 bases; unmatched bases: 4. CDR1 and CDR2 from the germline V gene are SGHKS and YYEKEE (reference sequence). The CDR3 runs 14 residues. The CDR3 nucleotides are TGTGCCAGCAGCGCCAGGACAGGGCAAGAGACCCAGTACTTC. Its translation: CASSARTGQETQYF. Filled out from reference TRBV5-5 and TRBJ2-5, the complete variable domain reads DAGVTQSPTHLIKTRGQQVTLRCSPISGHKSVSWYQQVLGQGPQFIFQYYEKEERGRGNFPDRFSARQFPNYSSELNVNALLLGDSALYLCASSARTGQETQYFGPGTRLLVL.

The J gene is TRBJ2-3, the V gene TRBV18; 10 bases align to TRBD2. V dropped 3 bases and J dropped 0; count of bases not matched to a gene: 12. Per the germline V gene, CDR1 is KGHSH and CDR2 is LQKENI. The CDR3 consists of 19 residues. The CDR3 bases are TGTGCCAGCTCACCGGCCCGGACTAGCGGAACTAGTAGCACAGATACGCAGTATTTT. This gives the protein CASSPARTSGTSSTDTQYF.

The J gene is TRBJ2-2, the V gene TRBV7-2; 8 bases map to TRBD1. V lost 6 bases and J lost 4; bases outside the gene matches: 10. Germline CDR1 SGHTA, CDR2 FQGNSA. This CDR3 region has 16 residues. The CDR3 is CASSSRTGRSTGELFF. DNA for the CDR3: TGTGCCAGCAGTAGCCGGACAGGGCGTAGCACCGGGGAGCTGTTTTTT.

A single count supports this clone. The rearrangement links TRBV6-6 to TRBJ2-5, with D possibly TRBD1 on 6 matching bases. There are 14 residues in the CDR3. The V end was cut by 1 base, the J end by 3 bases, with 9 bases between. Germline CDR1 MNHNY, CDR2 SVGAGI (reference sequence). The CDR3 region is CASSYFPGEETQYF. Here the CDR3 DNA reads TGTGCCAGCAGTTACTTCCCAGGGGAAGAGACCCAGTACTTC.

This clone is large. The genes are TRBV7-9 and TRBJ1-1; perhaps TRBD1 as D (5 bases). There are 13 residues in the CDR3. The germline gives CDR1 SEHNR, CDR2 FQNEAQ (reference sequence). With 7 bases removed from V and 4 bases from J, the gap between germline ends came to 13 bases. The CDR3 here is CASISRVSTEAFF. In DNA, the CDR3 is TGTGCCAGCATTAGCAGGGTGAGCACTGAAGCTTTCTTT.

The chain has TRBV24-1 and TRBJ1-5; the D is unclear. The CDR3 is made up of 16 amino acids. V shed 4 bases and J shed 1 base, with 13 bases lying between them. Germline values: CDR1 KGHDR, CDR2 SFDVKD. CDR3 protein: CATSESGRRSNQPQHF. The CDR3, as DNA: TGTGCCACCAGTGAGTCGGGGAGAAGGAGCAATCAGCCCCAGCATTTT.

This clone was observed a single time. V gene TRBV7-9 combines with J gene TRBJ2-7; D might be TRBD2 (6 bases). The CDR3 covers 14 residues. The V end was cut by 4 bases, the J end by 6 bases, with 16 bases between. Per germline, CDR1 SEHNR and CDR2 FQNEAQ (reference sequence). The CDR3 loop reads CASSSDFRLVEQYF. CDR3 nucleotides: TGTGCCAGCAGCTCAGACTTCAGACTAGTCGAGCAGTACTTC.

J is TRBJ1-2 and V is TRBV18; 8 bases align to TRBD1. V was pared by 6 bases and J by 0 bases, with 9 bases of the junction left unmatched. CDR3 length equals 16 residues. Germline CDR1 and CDR2: KGHSH and LQKENI. In DNA form, the CDR3 reads TGTGCCAGCTCCCGACCGGGACAGGAGGCTAACTATGGCTACACCTTC. Residues: CASSRPGQEANYGYTF.

V and J are TRBV7-2 and TRBJ2-1; TRBD2 agrees at 8 bases. V shed 5 bases, J shed 7 bases, and the junction held 10 bases outside the gene matches. Germline V lookup: CDR1 SGHTA, CDR2 FQGNSA. The CDR3 is 15 amino acids. In DNA, the CDR3 is TGTGCCAGCAGCCCGGGGGGCGGGAGGCGGAATGAGCAGTTCTTC. Translated: CASSPGGGRRNEQFF.

J is TRBJ2-1 and V is TRBV7-3; D gene unclear. This CDR3 is 15 amino acids long. V was clipped by 0 bases and J by 0 bases, with 6 bases between them. Germline assignment: CDR1 SGHTA and CDR2 FQGTGA. This CDR3 is CASSLTPGSYNEQFF. The CDR3 nucleotides read TGTGCCAGCAGCTTAACGCCAGGCTCCTACAATGAGCAGTTCTTC. The full variable domain, completed using reference TRBV7-3 and TRBJ2-1, is GAGVSQTPSNKVTEKGKYVELRCDPISGHTALYWYRQSLGQGPEFLIYFQGTGAADDSGLPNDRFFAVRPEGSVSTLKIQRTERGDSAVYLCASSLTPGSYNEQFFGPGTRLTVL.

CDR3: CASSRDWNTGELFF. The CDR3 DNA follows: TGTGCCAGTAGTCGGGATTGGAACACCGGGGAGCTGTTTTTT. The chain uses TRBV19 and TRBJ2-2, with a tentative D call TRBD2 (5 bases). CDR3 length equals 14 residues. Germline lookup yields CDR1 LNHDA and CDR2 SQIVND (reference sequence). Trimming pared 5 bases from V and 1 base from J, leaving 8 bases between.

This clone was seen a single time. The gene calls are TRBV11-1 and TRBJ1-3; the D gene is possibly TRBD1 (6 bases). The CDR3 is 14 residues long. The germline gives CDR1 SGHAT, CDR2 FQDESV (reference sequence). The V gene lost 2 bases and the J gene lost 4 bases, with 9 bases spanning the gap. CDR3 coding DNA: TGTGCCAGCAGCTTAAGGACAGCCGGAAACACCATATATTTT. As protein: CASSLRTAGNTIYF.

V usage is TRBV28 and J usage is TRBJ2-2, with D possibly TRBD2 on 6 matching bases. Trimming pared 6 bases from V and 0 bases from J, leaving 11 bases between. CDR1 MDHEN and CDR2 SYDVKM come from the germline V gene. The length of the CDR3 is 15 residues. CDR3 nucleotide sequence: TGTGCCAGCAGGGAAAGCGGGTCGAACACCGGGGAGCTGTTTTTT. Its protein product is CASRESGSNTGELFF. Full variable domain (outside the CDR3, taken from reference TRBV28 and TRBJ2-2): DVKVTQSSRYLVKRTGEKVFLECVQDMDHENMFWYRQDPGLGLRLIYFSYDVKMKEKGDIPEGYSVSREKKERFSLILESASTNQTSMYLCASRESGSNTGELFFGEGSRLTVL.

This chain connects TRBV4-2 to TRBJ2-4; D uncertain. Trimming removed 1 base from V and 0 bases from J, with 13 bases in between. Germline-derived CDR1 and CDR2 are LGHNA and YNFKEQ. The CDR3 totals 17 residues. The CDR3 DNA reads as TGTGCCAGCAGCCAAGTTATTAGGAGTGTAGCCAAAAACATTCAGTACTTC. Its protein is CASSQVIRSVAKNIQYF.

V gene TRBV7-3 combines with J gene TRBJ2-2; D is uncertain. The CDR3 runs to 12 residues. The V gene lost 5 bases and the J gene lost 7 bases, with 8 bases spanning the gap. The germline V gene has CDR1 SGHTA and CDR2 FQGTGA. Here the CDR3 reads CASSQNYGELFF. The CDR3 DNA reads TGTGCCAGCAGCCAGAACTACGGGGAGCTGTTTTTT.

CDR3 region: CATSRGLAGLFSTDTQYF. CDR3 sequence (DNA): TGTGCCACCAGCAGGGGACTAGCGGGGCTTTTTAGCACAGATACGCAGTATTTT. This rearrangement joins TRBV15 to TRBJ2-3; 13 nucleotides align to TRBD2. The V gene's germline CDR1 is LNHNV and CDR2 YYDKDF (reference sequence). Unmatched junction bases numbered 6, after V lost 3 bases and J lost 0 bases. The CDR3 runs 18 residues.

The chain links TRBV30 to TRBJ2-3; TRBD2 matches at 7 bases. This CDR3 contains 15 residues. J gave up 2 bases and V 0 bases, and 5 bases lay outside the gene matches. CDR1 and CDR2 from the germline V gene are GTSNPN and SVGIG (reference sequence). The CDR3 is CAWSVRGRVTDTQYF. As DNA, the CDR3 is TGTGCCTGGAGTGTACGAGGGAGGGTCACAGATACGCAGTATTTT.